These 26 T cell receptor beta chains originate from one sample sequenced in a study of T cells in localized non-small cell lung cancer. Libraries were prepared by immunoSEQ multiplex PCR; TCRdb keeps only in-frame clonotypes and omits some of them. This table holds 70,000 to 95,000 clones, approximately 91% found once. Material: PBMCs, obtained before any cancer treatment. These receptors were taken from a woman between 35 and 70 years old with stage II squamous cell lung carcinoma.

V and J are TRBV7-8 and TRBJ2-7, with no clear D. This CDR3 spans 16 amino acids. The ends were cut back, 3 bases at V and 3 bases at J, with 18 bases in the middle. Germline V gene sequence: CDR1 SGHVS, CDR2 FQNEAQ. For the CDR3, the DNA is TGTGCCAGCAGCTTGTATGGTAACTTACCATTCTACGAGCAGTACTTC. Its translation is CASSLYGNLPFYEQYF.

The rearrangement joins TRBV19 to TRBJ1-1; D perhaps matches TRBD1 (5 bases). Germline V gene data show CDR1 as LNHDA and CDR2 as SQIVND (reference sequence). The germline V and J ends were trimmed by 5 bases and 0 bases, with 16 bases remaining between them. CDR3 length: 16 amino acids. The CDR3 DNA reads TGTGCCAGTAGTCGCCCGCCGGGACTAATGAACACTGAAGCTTTCTTT. Translated, it gives CASSRPPGLMNTEAFF.

The rearrangement joins TRBV29-1 to TRBJ2-1; 12 nucleotides align to TRBD2. Losses at the gene ends were 6 bases for V and 7 bases for J; bases not matched to a gene: 10. The V gene's germline CDR1 is SQVTM and CDR2 ANQGSEA. The CDR3 is 15 residues long. CDR3 protein: CSVDGTSGLGNEQFF. The CDR3 nucleotides are TGCAGCGTAGACGGGACTAGCGGGTTAGGGAATGAGCAGTTCTTC.

The chain carries TRBV15 and TRBJ1-4, with D tentatively TRBD1 (6 bases). Per germline, CDR1 LNHNV and CDR2 YYDKDF (reference sequence). Trimming left V 5 bases short and J 5 bases short, with 15 bases between. This CDR3 is built from 15 residues. The CDR3, as DNA: TGTGCCACCAGCCCGGTAGGGACACAGAATGAAAAACTGTTTTTT. It codes for CATSPVGTQNEKLFF.

The rearrangement uses TRBV7-8 and TRBJ2-7; TRBD1 matches 7 bases. The length of the CDR3 is 18 residues. Germline V gives CDR1 SGHVS, CDR2 FQNEAQ. With V trimmed by 5 bases and J by 0 bases, 16 bases remained unmatched. CDR3 sequence reads: CASSIITGAFPTSYEQYF. DNA of the CDR3: TGTGCCAGCAGCATCATCACAGGGGCCTTCCCCACCTCCTACGAGCAGTACTTC.

The chain recombines TRBV19 with TRBJ1-1; D remains unclear. Germline-derived CDR1 and CDR2 are LNHDA and SQIVND (reference sequence). This CDR3 region has 14 residues. With 5 bases removed from V and 2 bases from J, the gap between germline ends came to 12 bases. CDR3 residues: CASSGWSLNTEAFF. DNA for the CDR3: TGTGCCAGTAGTGGCTGGTCCCTAAACACTGAAGCTTTCTTT. The variable domain in full, completed from reference TRBV19 and TRBJ1-1, reads DGGITQSPKYLFRKEGQNVTLSCEQNLNHDAMYWYRQDPGQGLRLIYYSQIVNDFQKGDIAEGYSVSREKKESFPLTVTSAQKNPTAFYLCASSGWSLNTEAFFGQGTRLTVV.

V is TRBV6-1 and J is TRBJ2-2; 9 positions match TRBD1. The germline gives CDR1 MNHNS, CDR2 SASEGT. Unmatched junction bases numbered 1, after V lost 5 bases and J lost 0 bases. This CDR3 contains 15 residues. The chain's CDR3 is CASSTGGSNTGELFF. The CDR3 DNA reads TGTGCCAGCAGTACAGGGGGCTCGAACACCGGGGAGCTGTTTTTT.

The chain links TRBV11-2 to TRBJ2-3; 9 nucleotides match TRBD2. Germline CDR1 SGHAT, CDR2 FQNNGV. The V gene end was trimmed by 6 bases and the J gene end by 0 bases; junction bases not matched to a gene: 10. The CDR3 is 17 amino acids. The CDR3, as DNA: TGTGCCAGCAGGACCAGCGGGGGGAGGCGGAGCACAGATACGCAGTATTTT. It codes for CASRTSGGRRSTDTQYF.

V and J are TRBV28 and TRBJ1-2; weak D call: TRBD1 (5 bases). CDR3 length equals 14 residues. With 10 bases removed from V and 8 bases from J, the gap between germline ends came to 23 bases. CDR1 and CDR2 from the germline V gene are MDHEN and SYDVKM. The CDR3 bases are TGTGCCACCCCGGGGACTGCGCGTGGGGGGGGCTACACCTTC. Residues: CATPGTARGGGYTF.

J is TRBJ1-4 and V is TRBV5-1, with D possibly TRBD1 on 5 matching bases. Germline CDR1 is SGHRS and CDR2 is YFSETQ. V gave up 0 bases and J gave up 5 bases, with 11 bases separating them. The CDR3 totals 15 residues. The CDR3 is CASSLDTGVNEKLFF. CDR3 sequence (DNA): TGCGCCAGCAGCTTGGATACAGGCGTGAATGAAAAACTGTTTTTT.

The rearrangement joins TRBV6-1 to TRBJ1-2; no clear D gene. The ends were cut back, 0 bases at V and 7 bases at J, with 12 bases in the middle. CDR1 and CDR2 (germline): MNHNS, SASEGT. The CDR3 is made up of 14 amino acids. The CDR3 bases are TGTGCCAGCAGTGAAGCCTATCCTAGTAGTGGCTACACCTTC. Protein product: CASSEAYPSSGYTF.

This clone was recorded once. The J gene is TRBJ1-5, the V gene TRBV19, with TRBD1 as a possible D gene (5 bases). V was trimmed by 0 bases and J by 5 bases, leaving 8 bases between them. Germline V gene data show CDR1 as LNHDA and CDR2 as SQIVND (reference sequence). This CDR3 is 14 amino acids long. The CDR3 protein is CASSIDGGYQPQHF. The DNA for the CDR3 is TGTGCCAGTAGTATAGACGGGGGGTATCAGCCCCAGCATTTT.

This clone occurred once. The chain links TRBV5-4 to TRBJ1-4; D is perhaps TRBD1 (5 bases). The germline V gene has CDR1 SGHNT and CDR2 YYREEE (reference sequence). This CDR3 contains 13 residues. V lost 0 bases, J lost 5 bases, and 5 bases lay in between. The CDR3 sequence: CASSLDRNEKLFF. The DNA of the CDR3 is TGTGCCAGCAGCTTGGACAGGAATGAAAAACTGTTTTTT.

This chain joins TRBV19 and TRBJ1-5, with 7 bases fitting TRBD1. The CDR3 covers 14 residues. CDR1 LNHDA and CDR2 SQIVND come from the germline V gene (reference sequence). The V segment lost 5 bases and the J segment 3 bases; nucleotides outside the gene matches: 4. The CDR3 is CASSLTGPNQPQHF. CDR3 nucleotide sequence: TGTGCCAGTAGTTTGACAGGGCCCAATCAGCCCCAGCATTTT.

This clone was recorded only once. The DNA of the CDR3 is TGTGCCAGCAGTGATGCAGCGGGAGGGTCCTACTTCTACAATGAGCAGTTCTTC. As protein: CASSDAAGGSYFYNEQFF. The chain joins TRBV6-1 to TRBJ2-1; 10 bases fit TRBD2. With V trimmed by 3 bases and J by 3 bases, 11 bases remained unmatched. Germline CDR1 is MNHNS and CDR2 is SASEGT. The length of the CDR3 is 18 residues.

The chain's CDR3 is CASKTGAANEQYF. DNA for the CDR3: TGCGCCAGCAAGACAGGGGCTGCTAACGAGCAGTACTTC. The chain carries TRBV10-2 and TRBJ2-7; 8 nucleotides agree with TRBD1. The germline CDR1 and CDR2 sequences are WSHSY and SAAADI. The CDR3 consists of 13 residues. The V and J ends lost 7 bases and 5 bases, in that order; junction bases with no gene match: 7.

This clone was seen once. The CDR3, as DNA: TGTGCCTGGAGTGGCGGGGTGGAAACTAATGAAAAACTGTTTTTT. Its translation is CAWSGGVETNEKLFF. The J gene is TRBJ1-4, the V gene TRBV30; D call uncertain. CDR1 is GTSNPN and CDR2 is SVGIG in the germline V gene (reference sequence). V was cut by 1 base and J by 1 base, with 10 bases left in between. The CDR3 has 15 amino acids.

V and J are TRBV10-3 and TRBJ1-2; 8 nucleotides agree with TRBD1. The CDR3 consists of 14 residues. Per the germline V gene, CDR1 is ENHRY and CDR2 is SYGVKD. Losses at the gene ends were 7 bases for V and 8 bases for J; bases not matched to a gene: 12. The CDR3 here is CAINTRDRRSGYTF. The CDR3 DNA reads TGTGCCATCAACACCCGGGACAGGAGGTCGGGCTACACCTTC.

The V and J genes are TRBV7-9 and TRBJ2-3; tentative D call: TRBD2 (6 bases). The ends were cut back, 1 base at V and 2 bases at J, with 10 bases in the middle. From germline, CDR1 is SEHNR and CDR2 FQNEAQ (reference sequence). This CDR3 region has 15 residues. CDR3 coding DNA: TGTGCCAGCAGCTTAGTGCGGGATTTCACAGATACGCAGTATTTT. Amino acids: CASSLVRDFTDTQYF.

V is TRBV14 and J is TRBJ2-3; 7 bases map to TRBD1. V lost 0 bases, J lost 7 bases, and 7 bases stayed unmatched. Germline CDR1 SGHDN, CDR2 FVKESK. The CDR3 spans 15 residues. The CDR3 bases are TGTGCCAGCAGCCAAGAAGGGGGCTGGTTCCATACGCAGTATTTT. Protein: CASSQEGGWFHTQYF.

The chain employs TRBV7-9 and TRBJ1-3; no reliable D call. Trimming removed 4 bases at V and 2 bases at J, with 3 bases between. The CDR3 consists of 12 residues. CDR1 is SEHNR and CDR2 is FQNEAQ in the germline V gene (reference sequence). Here the CDR3 reads CASSSPGNTIYF. DNA of the CDR3: TGTGCCAGCAGCTCCCCTGGAAACACCATATATTTT.

The chain uses TRBV9 and TRBJ2-2; D perhaps matches TRBD2 (5 bases). Germline V gene data show CDR1 as SGDLS and CDR2 as YYNGEE. The CDR3 sequence is 17 residues long. V was cut by 0 bases and J by 2 bases, with 14 bases left in between. CDR3 sequence (DNA): TGTGCCAGCAGCGTAGAGAGGGTAGGGTACAACACCGGGGAGCTGTTTTTT. It yields the protein CASSVERVGYNTGELFF.

The CDR3 is CASSLDAGFTGELFF. CDR3 DNA: TGCGCCAGCAGCTTGGATGCAGGCTTCACCGGGGAGCTGTTTTTT. The chain recombines TRBV5-1 with TRBJ2-2; D gene uncertain. The V end was cut by 0 bases, the J end by 4 bases, with 10 bases between. Germline values: CDR1 SGHRS, CDR2 YFSETQ. The CDR3 contains 15 residues. Full variable domain (outside the CDR3, taken from reference TRBV5-1 and TRBJ2-2): KAGVTQTPRYLIKTRGQQVTLSCSPISGHRSVSWYQQTPGQGLQFLFEYFSETQRNKGNFPGRFSGRQFSNSRSEMNVSTLELGDSALYLCASSLDAGFTGELFFGEGSRLTVL.

The chain couples TRBV5-1 to TRBJ2-1, with a tentative D call TRBD2 (6 bases). Germline CDR1 is SGHRS and CDR2 is YFSETQ. V dropped 6 bases and J dropped 7 bases, with 17 bases sitting between them. CDR3 size: 14 residues. CDR3 nucleotides: TGCGCCAGCACAGAGTCGGCGGCGGGGAATGAGCAGTTCTTC. Protein product: CASTESAAGNEQFF.

The chain has TRBV27 and TRBJ2-1; no clear D gene. CDR1 and CDR2 (germline): MNHEY, SMNVEV (reference sequence). The CDR3 contains 16 residues. V was trimmed by 8 bases and J by 0 bases, leaving 17 bases between them. The CDR3 here is CASRVDAMSSYNEQFF. As DNA, the CDR3 is TGTGCCAGCCGGGTGGACGCGATGAGCTCCTACAATGAGCAGTTCTTC.

The chain carries TRBV5-8 and TRBJ2-5, with D perhaps TRBD2 (5 bases). With 4 bases removed from V and 2 bases from J, the gap between germline ends came to 9 bases. Germline-derived CDR1 and CDR2 are SGHTS and YDEGEE. This CDR3 spans 13 amino acids. CDR3 amino acids: CASSRRVQETQYF. The CDR3 region has the DNA TGTGCCAGCAGCCGGCGGGTTCAAGAGACCCAGTACTTC.